This T cell receptor (beta chain) was retrieved from a study of identifying expanded T cells in peripheral blood. Germline V gene data show CDR1 as KGHSH and CDR2 as LQKENI. This CDR3 has 15 amino acids. V was clipped by 0 bases and J by 8 bases, with 14 bases between them. For this clone: Its antigen remains unidentified.

TCRdb keeps only in-frame clones here, not all; method: immunoSEQ multiplex PCR. This sample yields more than 75,000 clones, of which 88% are seen a single time; about 3.9% belongs to the top ten. General observations from the study: Over approximately two and four weeks, about 15 and 19 clones changed, versus 1.2 between replicates.

The sequenced sample was blood. The V call is TRBV18, the J call TRBJ2-1, with a tentative D call TRBD2 (5 bases). The TCR originated in a person aged 18 to 75 in good health. In DNA, the CDR3 is TGTGCCAGCTCACCACCCGGGGAACGCTATCATGAGCAGTTCTTC. It codes for CASSPPGERYHEQFF.